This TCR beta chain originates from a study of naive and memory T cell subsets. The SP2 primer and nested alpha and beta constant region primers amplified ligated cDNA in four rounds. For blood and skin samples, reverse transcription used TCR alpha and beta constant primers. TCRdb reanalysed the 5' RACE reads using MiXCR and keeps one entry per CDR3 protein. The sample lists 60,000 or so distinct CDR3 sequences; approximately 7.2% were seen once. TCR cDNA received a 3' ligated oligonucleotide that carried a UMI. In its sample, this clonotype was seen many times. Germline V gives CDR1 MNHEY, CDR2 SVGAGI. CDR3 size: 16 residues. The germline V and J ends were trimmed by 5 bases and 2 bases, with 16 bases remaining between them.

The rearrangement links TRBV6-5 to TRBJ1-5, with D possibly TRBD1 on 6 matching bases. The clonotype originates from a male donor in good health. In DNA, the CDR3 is TGTGCCAGCAGTCCAAGGGGGGCGGGGGGCAATCAGCCCCAGCATTTT. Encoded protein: CASSPRGAGGNQPQHF.